The sequence of this T cell receptor beta chain was determined in a study of metastatic and nonmetastatic thyroid tumors. Every patient was untreated before thyroid surgery. The germline V gene has CDR1 SQVTM and CDR2 ANQGSEA. The CDR3 sequence is 16 residues long. Trimming at V came to 7 bases and at J to 0 bases, leaving 12 bases not matched to a gene. TCRdb called clones again from the PCR reads with MiXCR. The top ten hold around 9.2% of the sample, which has 84,000 or so clones, approximately 9% seen once. The genes are TRBV29-1 and TRBJ2-1; 7 bases align to TRBD2. This sequence was found in a female donor with papillary thyroid cancer or a benign thyroid nodule (not recorded which). Some clones in this sample may be carry-over from other donors' samples. Sequences were obtained from blood. The CDR3 bases are TGCAGCGCCGAGGGGCTAGCGGTAAGCTCCTACAATGAGCAGTTCTTC. Protein: CSAEGLAVSSYNEQFF.